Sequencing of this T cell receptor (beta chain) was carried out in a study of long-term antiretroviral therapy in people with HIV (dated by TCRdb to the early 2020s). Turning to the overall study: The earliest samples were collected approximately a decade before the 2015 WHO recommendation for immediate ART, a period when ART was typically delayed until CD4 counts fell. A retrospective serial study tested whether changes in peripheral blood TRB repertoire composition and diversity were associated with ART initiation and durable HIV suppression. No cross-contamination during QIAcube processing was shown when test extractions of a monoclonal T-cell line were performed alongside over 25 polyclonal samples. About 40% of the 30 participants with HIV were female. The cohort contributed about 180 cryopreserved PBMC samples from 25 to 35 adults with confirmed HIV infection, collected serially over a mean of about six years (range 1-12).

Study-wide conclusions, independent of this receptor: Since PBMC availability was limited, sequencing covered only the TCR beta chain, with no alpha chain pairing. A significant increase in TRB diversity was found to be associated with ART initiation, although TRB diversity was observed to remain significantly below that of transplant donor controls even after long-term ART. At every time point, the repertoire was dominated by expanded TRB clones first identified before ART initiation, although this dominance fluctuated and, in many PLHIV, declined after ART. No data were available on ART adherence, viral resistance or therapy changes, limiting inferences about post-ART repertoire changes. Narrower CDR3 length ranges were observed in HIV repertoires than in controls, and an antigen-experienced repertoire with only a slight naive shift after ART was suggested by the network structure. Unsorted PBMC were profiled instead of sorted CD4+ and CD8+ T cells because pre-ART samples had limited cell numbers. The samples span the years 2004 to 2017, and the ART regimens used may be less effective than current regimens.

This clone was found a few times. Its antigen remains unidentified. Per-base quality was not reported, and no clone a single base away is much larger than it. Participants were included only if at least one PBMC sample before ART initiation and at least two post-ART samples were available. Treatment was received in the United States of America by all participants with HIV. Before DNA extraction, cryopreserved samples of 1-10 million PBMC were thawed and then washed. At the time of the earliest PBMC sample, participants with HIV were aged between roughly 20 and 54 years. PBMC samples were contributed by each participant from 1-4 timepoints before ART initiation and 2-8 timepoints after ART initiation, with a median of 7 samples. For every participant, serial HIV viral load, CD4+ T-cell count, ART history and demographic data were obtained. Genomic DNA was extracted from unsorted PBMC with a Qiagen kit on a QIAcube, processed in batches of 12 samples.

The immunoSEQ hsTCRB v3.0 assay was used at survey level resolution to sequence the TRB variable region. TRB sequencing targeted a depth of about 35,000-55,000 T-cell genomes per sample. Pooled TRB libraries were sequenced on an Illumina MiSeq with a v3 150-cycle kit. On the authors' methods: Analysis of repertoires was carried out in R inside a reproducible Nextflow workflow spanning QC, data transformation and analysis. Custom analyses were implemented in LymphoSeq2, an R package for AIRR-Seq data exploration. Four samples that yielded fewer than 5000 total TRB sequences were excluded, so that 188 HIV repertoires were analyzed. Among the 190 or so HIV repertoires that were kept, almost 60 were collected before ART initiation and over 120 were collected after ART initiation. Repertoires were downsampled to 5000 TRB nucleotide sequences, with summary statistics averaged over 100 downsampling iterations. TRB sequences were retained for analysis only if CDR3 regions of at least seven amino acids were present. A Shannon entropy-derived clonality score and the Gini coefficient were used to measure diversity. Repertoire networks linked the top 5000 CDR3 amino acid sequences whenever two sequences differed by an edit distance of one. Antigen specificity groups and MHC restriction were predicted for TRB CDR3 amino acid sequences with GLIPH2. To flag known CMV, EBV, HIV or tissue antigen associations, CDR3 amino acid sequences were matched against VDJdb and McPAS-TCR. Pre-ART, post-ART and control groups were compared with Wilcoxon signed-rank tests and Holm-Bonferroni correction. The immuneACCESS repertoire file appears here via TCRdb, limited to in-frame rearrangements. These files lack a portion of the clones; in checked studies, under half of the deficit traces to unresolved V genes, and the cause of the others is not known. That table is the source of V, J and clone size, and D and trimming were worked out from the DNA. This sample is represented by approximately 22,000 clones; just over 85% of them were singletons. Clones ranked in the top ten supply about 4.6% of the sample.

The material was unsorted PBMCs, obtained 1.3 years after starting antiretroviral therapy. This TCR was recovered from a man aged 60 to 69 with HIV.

The encoded CDR3 is CASSFLGESSGNTIYF. The DNA is TGCGCCAGCAGCTTCTTGGGGGAAAGCTCTGGAAACACCATATATTTT. The rearranged segments are TRBV5-1 and TRBJ1-3; a tentative D match to TRBD1 spans 5 bases. The CDR3 goes from the cysteine to the phenylalanine over 16 residues. The entry retains the CDR3 DNA only, 48 bases that are in frame from base 1. The germline V gene provides CDR1 SGHRS and CDR2 YFSETQ. Between the V and J ends, shortened by 2 bases and 0 bases respectively, the junction contains 12 bases.